Below, 31 T cell receptor beta chains from the same sample are listed, as sequenced in a study of shared clonotypes between healthy human individuals (dated by TCRdb to 2020 to 2022). Library preparation was by the immunoSEQ multiplex PCR assay. Held by TCRdb, this immuneACCESS table contains in-frame sequences only and omits some clones. Under half of the omission traces to an unresolved V gene where checked; the cause of the rest is unknown. The table for this sample lists fewer than 400,000 clones; under 80% of them were counted only once. The ten biggest clones cover about a tenth of the sample. Material for sequencing was memory CD4+ T cells sorted from blood. The cell subset or site tag for this specimen amounts to: CD45RA-negative fraction. Source of these receptors: a man younger than 45 in good health.

The chain links TRBV5-1 to TRBJ2-1; maybe TRBD2 (6 bases). Germline assignment: CDR1 SGHRS and CDR2 YFSETQ. V was shortened by 1 base and J by 8 bases, with 10 bases between the two germline ends. CDR3 length: 13 amino acids. The CDR3 DNA reads TGCGCCAGCAGCTTGACGGAGGGGTATGAGCAGTTCTTC. Amino acid sequence: CASSLTEGYEQFF. Supplemented by reference TRBV5-1 and TRBJ2-1, the full variable domain reads KAGVTQTPRYLIKTRGQQVTLSCSPISGHRSVSWYQQTPGQGLQFLFEYFSETQRNKGNFPGRFSGRQFSNSRSEMNVSTLELGDSALYLCASSLTEGYEQFFGPGTRLTVL.

The chain joins TRBV7-2 to TRBJ2-7; D could derive from TRBD1 or TRBD2 (6 bases each). The CDR3 consists of 14 residues. Trimming pared 2 bases from V and 6 bases from J, leaving 14 bases between. Germline V gives CDR1 SGHTA, CDR2 FQGNSA. CDR3 region: CASSLSGGPREQYF. In nucleotides, the CDR3 is TGTGCCAGCAGCTTAAGTGGGGGGCCTCGCGAGCAGTACTTC.

This sequence joins TRBV7-9 and TRBJ2-5, with D unclear. Trimming took 8 bases from V and 1 from J, leaving 8 bases between them. The CDR3 extends over 12 amino acids. The germline V gene has CDR1 SEHNR and CDR2 FQNEAQ (reference sequence). CDR3 sequence reads: CASGEVQETQYF. The CDR3 DNA is TGTGCCAGCGGAGAGGTCCAAGAGACCCAGTACTTC. The full variable domain, in which reference TRBV7-9 and TRBJ2-5 provide the parts outside the CDR3, is DTGVSQNPRHKITKRGQNVTFRCDPISEHNRLYWYRQTLGQGPEFLTYFQNEAQLEKSRLLSDRFSAERPKGSFSTLEIQRTEQGDSAMYLCASGEVQETQYFGPGTRLLVL.

This sequence joins TRBV5-1 and TRBJ2-2; D assignment may be TRBD1 or TRBD2 (5 bases each). The germline CDR1 and CDR2 sequences are SGHRS and YFSETQ. With 4 bases removed from V and 5 bases from J, the gap between germline ends came to 15 bases. This CDR3 contains 15 residues. The CDR3 loop reads CASSHRDPYTGELFF. CDR3 bases: TGCGCCAGCAGCCACCGGGACCCTTATACCGGGGAGCTGTTTTTT.

This clone was counted only a few times. The gene calls are TRBV11-2 and TRBJ2-1; 10 nucleotides agree with TRBD2. In germline, CDR1 is SGHAT, CDR2 FQNNGV. V shed 3 bases, J shed 8 bases, and the junction held 13 bases outside the gene matches. The CDR3 sequence is 17 residues long. CDR3 DNA sequence: TGTGCCAGCAGCTTCCTAGCGGGAGTCCCCGTTGTGGATGAGCAGTTCTTC. Translated: CASSFLAGVPVVDEQFF.

V and J are TRBV25-1 and TRBJ1-3; the D is unclear. With 0 bases removed from V and 7 bases from J, the gap between germline ends came to 4 bases. In germline, CDR1 is MGHDK, CDR2 SYGVNS. This CDR3 is 12 amino acids long. The CDR3 region is CASSEYGNTIYF. CDR3 nucleotides: TGTGCCAGCAGTGAATATGGGAACACCATATATTTT.

A few counts support this clone. The chain has TRBV15 and TRBJ1-1; D not resolved. Trimming removed 3 bases from V and 4 bases from J, with 9 bases in between. CDR1 and CDR2 from the germline V gene are LNHNV and YYDKDF (reference sequence). The CDR3 spans 13 residues. The CDR3 region is CATSSGLLTEAFF. DNA of the CDR3: TGTGCCACCAGCAGTGGGTTGCTCACTGAAGCTTTCTTT.

This chain connects TRBV2 to TRBJ2-1; 7 bases align to TRBD1. CDR3 length equals 13 residues. The germline V gene encodes CDR1 SNHLY and CDR2 FYNNEI. V shed 8 bases and J 8 bases; nucleotides not matched to a gene: 9. CDR3 residues: CASGLQGWHEQFF. CDR3 nucleotide sequence: TGTGCCAGCGGGCTACAGGGGTGGCATGAGCAGTTCTTC.

V is TRBV5-5 and J is TRBJ1-5; TRBD1 might be the D (5 bases). This CDR3 spans 15 amino acids. Germline V gene lookup returns CDR1 SGHKS and CDR2 YYEKEE (reference sequence). V was pared by 3 bases and J by 6 bases, with 16 bases between. Here the CDR3 DNA reads TGTGCCAGCAGCTCCCACGGCAGGGAAGGTCAGCCCCAGCATTTT. This encodes CASSSHGREGQPQHF.

The rearrangement links TRBV4-1 to TRBJ2-5; TRBD2 matches 8 bases. The CDR3 is 17 residues long. Per the germline V gene, CDR1 is MGHRA and CDR2 is YSYEKL. V shed 1 base and J 4 bases; nucleotides not matched to a gene: 11. CDR3 in DNA: TGCGCCAGCAGCCAAGGATGGACTAGCAGCTTGGGAGAGACCCAGTACTTC. This codes for CASSQGWTSSLGETQYF.

This rearrangement joins TRBV27 to TRBJ2-6; the D is unclear. This CDR3 region has 17 residues. Trimming pared 5 bases from V and 1 base from J, leaving 15 bases between. Germline assignment: CDR1 MNHEY and CDR2 SMNVEV (reference sequence). CDR3 sequence (DNA): TGTGCCAGCAGTCCTTCACCCAATTTATCTGGGGCCAACGTCCTGACTTTC. Its protein product is CASSPSPNLSGANVLTF.

V gene TRBV10-3 combines with J gene TRBJ1-3; no firm D call. This CDR3 contains 12 residues. V shed 0 bases and J shed 5 bases, with 2 bases lying between them. Germline lookup yields CDR1 ENHRY and CDR2 SYGVKD. The CDR3 region has the DNA TGTGCCATCAGTGAGTCTAGAAACACCATATATTTT. Amino acids: CAISESRNTIYF.

This sequence joins TRBV19 and TRBJ2-2, with 10 bases fitting TRBD1. Germline CDR1 LNHDA, CDR2 SQIVND (reference sequence). There are 14 residues in the CDR3. Trimming took 7 bases from V and 4 from J; bases not matched to a gene: 3. The DNA for the CDR3 is TGTGCCAGTACAGACAGGGGGCGCACCGGGGAGCTGTTTTTT. Translation gives CASTDRGRTGELFF.

This chain uses TRBV19 with TRBJ2-7, with D maybe TRBD2 (6 bases). CDR3 size: 18 residues. The V gene's germline CDR1 is LNHDA and CDR2 SQIVND (reference sequence). Trimming stripped 5 bases from V and 0 bases from J, with 23 bases between. The CDR3 DNA reads as TGTGCCAGTAGTGCGGGACGTACGAACCCCCCGAGCTCCTACGAGCAGTACTTC. Its protein is CASSAGRTNPPSSYEQYF.

This clone came up a few times. V gene TRBV5-1 combines with J gene TRBJ2-5; a possible D gene is TRBD1 (5 bases). The CDR3 loop spans 15 amino acids. From germline, CDR1 is SGHRS and CDR2 YFSETQ. V was shortened by 3 bases and J by 3 bases, with 15 bases between the two germline ends. As DNA, the CDR3 is TGCGCCAGCAGCTACCGTTTGGGGCCAGAAGAGACCCAGTACTTC. As protein: CASSYRLGPEETQYF.

The chain joins TRBV19 to TRBJ2-7; 7 bases fit TRBD2. V shed 2 bases, J shed 4 bases, and the junction held 8 bases outside the gene matches. The CDR3 is 15 amino acids. Germline CDR1 is LNHDA and CDR2 is SQIVND (reference sequence). CDR3 loop: CASSIRGASGYEQYF. The CDR3 DNA reads TGTGCCAGTAGTATAAGGGGCGCTAGCGGATACGAGCAGTACTTC.

This clone occurred a few times. The J gene is TRBJ1-5, the V gene TRBV5-6, with no clear D. CDR1 SGHDT and CDR2 YYEEEE come from the germline V gene. CDR3 length: 13 residues. V gave up 0 bases and J gave up 5 bases, with 6 bases separating them. The CDR3 sequence is CASSLDPDQPQHF. For the CDR3, the DNA is TGTGCCAGCAGCTTGGATCCGGATCAGCCCCAGCATTTT.

V is TRBV11-2 and J is TRBJ2-5, with unresolved D. Germline assignment: CDR1 SGHAT and CDR2 FQNNGV. The length of the CDR3 is 15 residues. Trimming pared 0 bases from V and 1 base from J, leaving 9 bases between. This chain's CDR3 is CASSLDHGAQETQYF. The CDR3 region has the DNA TGTGCCAGCAGCTTAGATCACGGAGCCCAAGAGACCCAGTACTTC. The full variable domain, with the rest looked up from reference TRBV11-2 and TRBJ2-5, is EAGVAQSPRYKIIEKRQSVAFWCNPISGHATLYWYQQILGQGPKLLIQFQNNGVVDDSQLPKDRFSAERLKGVDSTLKIQPAKLEDSAVYLCASSLDHGAQETQYFGPGTRLLVL.

This clone came up a few times. This chain links TRBV5-1 with TRBJ2-3; the D is unclear. From germline, CDR1 is SGHRS and CDR2 YFSETQ. This CDR3 contains 16 residues. The ends were cut back, 3 bases at V and 0 bases at J, with 14 bases in the middle. The CDR3 is CASSSSGIFSTDTQYF. The CDR3 DNA reads TGCGCCAGCAGCTCCTCAGGCATCTTTAGCACAGATACGCAGTATTTT.

This chain connects TRBV7-9 to TRBJ2-1, with no clear D. The germline V and J ends were trimmed by 5 bases and 9 bases, with 17 bases remaining between them. The CDR3 is 14 amino acids. Per germline, CDR1 SEHNR and CDR2 FQNEAQ (reference sequence). CDR3 nucleotides: TGTGCCAGCAGCCCAGAGACCTTCTTGATTGAGCAGTTCTTC. It specifies CASSPETFLIEQFF. Complete variable domain (other parts from reference TRBV7-9 and TRBJ2-1): DTGVSQNPRHKITKRGQNVTFRCDPISEHNRLYWYRQTLGQGPEFLTYFQNEAQLEKSRLLSDRFSAERPKGSFSTLEIQRTEQGDSAMYLCASSPETFLIEQFFGPGTRLTVL.

The chain links TRBV7-6 to TRBJ2-3, with 7 nucleotides matching TRBD2. This CDR3 spans 17 amino acids. Trimming at V came to 1 base and at J to 4 bases, leaving 11 bases not matched to a gene. Germline assignment: CDR1 SGHVS and CDR2 FNYEAQ. CDR3 bases: TGTGCCAGCAGCTTAGGGTCCTCGACTAGCTCGGCAGATACGCAGTATTTT. Encoded protein: CASSLGSSTSSADTQYF.

This clone was observed at least ten times. The J gene is TRBJ2-5, the V gene TRBV27; no definite D call. CDR3 length equals 15 residues. Germline-derived CDR1 and CDR2 are MNHEY and SMNVEV (reference sequence). Trimming left V 4 bases short and J 2 bases short, with 14 bases between. The CDR3 reads CASSSFMSPQETQYF. Written as DNA, the CDR3 is TGTGCCAGCAGTTCCTTTATGTCCCCTCAAGAGACCCAGTACTTC.

In the case of this clone: A read error may produce the germline difference seen at one junction end. The CDR3, as DNA: TGCGCCAGCCATCGACAAGGGTCGAATACCGGGGAGCTGTTTTTT. Translating gives CASHRQGSNTGELFF. This chain uses TRBV5-1 with TRBJ2-2; no definite D call. CDR1 and CDR2 (germline): SGHRS, YFSETQ. The CDR3 contains 15 residues.

This clone was seen a single time. V and J are TRBV19 and TRBJ2-3; the match to TRBD1 covers 7 bases. CDR1 is LNHDA and CDR2 is SQIVND in the germline V gene (reference sequence). Unmatched junction bases numbered 9, after V lost 10 bases and J lost 5 bases. CDR3 length: 13 residues. The CDR3 DNA reads TGTGCCACCCGCCGGGACAGAGGAGATACGCAGTATTTT. This translates into CATRRDRGDTQYF.

V usage is TRBV5-4 and J usage is TRBJ2-7; 9 bases match TRBD1. V shed 3 bases and J 3 bases; nucleotides not matched to a gene: 4. This CDR3 has 14 residues. Germline V lookup: CDR1 SGHNT, CDR2 YYREEE (reference sequence). CDR3 in amino acids: CASSSRTGDYEQYF. In nucleotides, the CDR3 is TGTGCCAGCAGCTCACGGACAGGGGACTACGAGCAGTACTTC.

CDR3 amino acids: CASSTEKGRNYGYTF. CDR3 DNA sequence: TGTGCCAGTAGTACAGAGAAAGGGAGGAACTATGGCTACACCTTC. This chain connects TRBV19 to TRBJ1-2; the D is unclear. Germline loops: CDR1 LNHDA, CDR2 SQIVND (reference sequence). V was cut by 4 bases and J by 2 bases, with 14 bases left in between. This CDR3 comprises 15 residues.

The J gene is TRBJ2-7, the V gene TRBV20-1, with a weak D call TRBD2 (6 bases). The V end lost 6 bases, the J end lost 7 bases, and 13 bases lay between the germline ends. CDR3 length: 11 amino acids. Looked up from germline, CDR1 is DFQATT and CDR2 is SNEGSKA (reference sequence). The CDR3 region has the DNA TGCAGTGCGTCGACTAGGGGAGAGCAGTACTTC. The encoded protein is CSASTRGEQYF.

This rearrangement joins TRBV5-4 to TRBJ1-3, with D unresolved. CDR3 length equals 16 residues. CDR1 is SGHNT and CDR2 is YYREEE in the germline V gene (reference sequence). V dropped 0 bases and J dropped 0 bases, with 10 bases sitting between them. The CDR3 sequence: CASSLGDTFSGNTIYF. CDR3 bases: TGTGCCAGCAGCTTGGGGGATACCTTCTCTGGAAACACCATATATTTT.

This clone was found once. The V call is TRBV14, the J call TRBJ1-4; D gene ambiguous. The CDR3 has 15 amino acids. V lost 5 bases and J 0 bases, leaving 10 bases between the germline ends. Germline loops: CDR1 SGHDN, CDR2 FVKESK. The CDR3 loop reads CASSERVSTNEKLFF. Written as DNA, the CDR3 is TGTGCCAGCAGCGAACGGGTTTCAACTAATGAAAAACTGTTTTTT.

In regard to this clone: A read error is possible here, since a much larger clone lies one base away. CDR3 loop: CASRRLTGLMNTEAFF. CDR3 DNA sequence: TGTGCCAGCAGGCGACTTACAGGGCTAATGAACACTGAAGCTTTCTTT. The chain couples TRBV5-6 to TRBJ1-1; a weak D match, TRBD1 (6 bases). Germline CDR1 SGHDT, CDR2 YYEEEE. This CDR3 region has 16 residues. V lost 5 bases, J lost 0 bases, and 17 bases lay in between.

This clone was observed once. The J gene is TRBJ2-1, the V gene TRBV9; the D gene is possibly TRBD2 (6 bases). The V and J ends lost 0 bases and 5 bases respectively, with 30 bases between them. The CDR3 sequence is 21 residues long. Germline V gives CDR1 SGDLS, CDR2 YYNGEE. The CDR3 spells CASSVGPPPSGVSYLNNEQFF. CDR3 nucleotides: TGTGCCAGCAGCGTAGGTCCACCTCCGTCGGGAGTAAGTTATTTGAACAATGAGCAGTTCTTC.